Each of the 29 T cell receptor beta chains below was sequenced from the same sample in a study of shared clonotypes between healthy human individuals. Produced via immunoSEQ multiplex PCR; TCRdb's table is partial and in-frame only. The sample lists roughly 500,000 clones; roughly 95% were seen once. Source material: naive CD4+ T cells sorted from blood. Subset defined: CD45RA+ positively selected. The source is a woman aged 30 to 39 in good health.

This sequence joins TRBV5-1 and TRBJ2-1; 9 nucleotides agree with TRBD2. The germline V gene has CDR1 SGHRS and CDR2 YFSETQ. V shed 0 bases and J 6 bases; nucleotides not matched to a gene: 4. The CDR3 has 15 amino acids. The chain's CDR3 is CASSLVTSGLNEQFF. The CDR3 nucleotides read TGCGCCAGCAGCTTGGTGACTAGCGGCCTCAATGAGCAGTTCTTC.

The rearrangement uses TRBV19 and TRBJ2-2; D is undetermined. V was trimmed by 7 bases and J by 8 bases, leaving 14 bases between them. Germline values: CDR1 LNHDA, CDR2 SQIVND (reference sequence). The CDR3 is 13 residues long. The CDR3 region has the DNA TGTGCCAGTACCATCAAAAATTGGGGGGAGCTGTTTTTT. It specifies CASTIKNWGELFF. Together with reference TRBV19 and TRBJ2-2, the CDR3 gives the full variable domain: DGGITQSPKYLFRKEGQNVTLSCEQNLNHDAMYWYRQDPGQGLRLIYYSQIVNDFQKGDIAEGYSVSREKKESFPLTVTSAQKNPTAFYLCASTIKNWGELFFGEGSRLTVL.

This chain uses TRBV5-1 with TRBJ2-1; 12 bases line up with TRBD2. With 4 bases clipped from V and 0 bases from J, the junction kept 2 bases outside the gene matches. The germline V gene has CDR1 SGHRS and CDR2 YFSETQ. The CDR3 contains 16 residues. The CDR3 reads CASSELAGGSYNEQFF. CDR3 DNA sequence: TGCGCCAGCAGCGAACTAGCGGGGGGCTCCTACAATGAGCAGTTCTTC.

V is TRBV5-6 and J is TRBJ2-7; D call uncertain. The length of the CDR3 is 15 residues. CDR1 and CDR2 (germline): SGHDT, YYEEEE. Trimming removed 5 bases from V and 3 bases from J, with 18 bases in between. In nucleotides, the CDR3 is TGTGCCAGCAGTCATACAAGACCAAACGACTACGAGCAGTACTTC. This gives the protein CASSHTRPNDYEQYF.

V is TRBV7-2 and J is TRBJ2-7, with a possible D match to TRBD2 (5 bases). The CDR3 is made up of 14 amino acids. V was shortened by 0 bases and J by 3 bases, with 9 bases between the two germline ends. The germline gives CDR1 SGHTA, CDR2 FQGNSA. CDR3 sequence: CASSLASAYYEQYF. The CDR3 coding sequence is TGTGCCAGCAGCTTAGCTAGCGCGTACTACGAGCAGTACTTC.

The chain links TRBV2 to TRBJ1-4; D is possibly TRBD1 (5 bases). CDR3 length: 13 amino acids. The V end lost 8 bases, the J end lost 6 bases, and 13 bases lay between the germline ends. Germline CDR1 is SNHLY and CDR2 is FYNNEI. CDR3 region: CASLRGVDEKLFF. As DNA, the CDR3 is TGTGCCAGCCTTCGGGGGGTGGATGAAAAACTGTTTTTT.

The CDR3 is CASSHPNEKLFF. CDR3 bases: TGTGCCAGCAGCCACCCTAATGAAAAACTGTTTTTT. This chain uses TRBV28 with TRBJ1-4, with unresolved D. CDR1 is MDHEN, CDR2 SYDVKM, per germline. Deletions cut 6 bases from V and 3 bases from J, with 5 bases between. The CDR3 runs 12 residues.

The chain employs TRBV7-8 and TRBJ1-5, with 10 bases fitting TRBD1. V trimming: 4 bases; J trimming: 6 bases; junction bases outside the gene matches: 9. Germline values: CDR1 SGHVS, CDR2 FQNEAQ. There are 16 residues in the CDR3. The CDR3 DNA reads TGTGCCAGCAGCTCTTTGACAGGGGGCATCGGTCAGCCCCAGCATTTT. Residues: CASSSLTGGIGQPQHF.

The chain is built from TRBV14 and TRBJ2-7; 13 bases align to TRBD2. There are 18 residues in the CDR3. V lost 7 bases to trimming and J lost 5 bases; unmatched junction nucleotides: 17. Germline values: CDR1 SGHDN, CDR2 FVKESK. CDR3 protein: CASTRTSGSGPFLDEQYF. The CDR3 DNA reads TGTGCCAGCACGCGGACTAGCGGGAGCGGGCCCTTCCTGGACGAGCAGTACTTC.

The chain links TRBV5-1 to TRBJ2-7; D possibly corresponds to TRBD1 (5 bases). This CDR3 has 15 amino acids. CDR1 is SGHRS and CDR2 is YFSETQ in the germline V gene. The V end lost 1 base, the J end lost 3 bases, and 14 bases lay between the germline ends. CDR3 in amino acids: CASSLRSGQFYEQYF. DNA for the CDR3: TGCGCCAGCAGCTTGCGTTCAGGGCAATTCTACGAGCAGTACTTC.

V gene TRBV28 combines with J gene TRBJ1-1; 9 bases fit TRBD1. The germline gives CDR1 MDHEN, CDR2 SYDVKM. Germline trimming cut 6 bases from V and 9 bases from J; bases unmatched to any gene: 5. CDR3 size: 12 residues. For the CDR3, the DNA is TGTGCCAGCAGCCTTGGGACAGGGAAAGCTTTCTTT. It yields the protein CASSLGTGKAFF.

The V gene is TRBV28, the J gene TRBJ2-5; D not certain. The DNA end is more similar to TRBJ2-7, so the J call may be wrong. The CDR3 spans 13 residues. The germline V gene has CDR1 MDHEN and CDR2 SYDVKM. The CDR3 bases are TGTGCCAGCAGCCGCCTTGGCTCCTACGAGCAGTACTTC. This codes for CASSRLGSYEQYF.

The gene calls are TRBV19 and TRBJ2-5, with 8 positions matching TRBD1. Germline CDR1 is LNHDA and CDR2 is SQIVND (reference sequence). J lost 5 bases, V lost 5 bases, and 10 bases had no gene match. This CDR3 contains 15 residues. The CDR3 coding sequence is TGTGCCAGTAGTGGGGACAGGACAACGTGGGAGACCCAGTACTTC. Amino acid sequence: CASSGDRTTWETQYF.

The chain combines TRBV6-7 with TRBJ2-7; no reliable D call. TRBV6-7 is assigned to the ORF class and has an uncertain function. This CDR3 is built from 11 residues. The V and J ends lost 7 bases and 3 bases respectively, with 7 bases between them. CDR3 sequence: CASTYLYEQYF. The CDR3 DNA reads as TGTGCCAGCACCTATCTCTACGAGCAGTACTTC.

This clone has only one observation. The V and J genes are TRBV2 and TRBJ2-7; 8 positions agree with TRBD2. Trimming cost V 2 bases and J 3 bases; bases outside gene matches: 6. Germline CDR1 is SNHLY and CDR2 is FYNNEI. There are 15 residues in the CDR3. The CDR3 loop is CASSEQPSGSYEQYF. The CDR3 DNA is TGTGCCAGCAGTGAACAACCCAGCGGGAGCTACGAGCAGTACTTC. The full variable domain, its missing parts supplied by reference TRBV2 and TRBJ2-7, is EPEVTQTPSHQVTQMGQEVILRCVPISNHLYFYWYRQILGQKVEFLVSFYNNEISEKSEIFDDQFSVERPDGSNFTLKIRSTKLEDSAMYFCASSEQPSGSYEQYFGPGTRLTVT.

The chain has TRBV11-2 and TRBJ2-7; 12 nucleotides line up with TRBD2. Germline V gene sequence: CDR1 SGHAT, CDR2 FQNNGV. CDR3 length: 17 amino acids. J lost 7 bases, V lost 5 bases, and 15 bases had no gene match. The CDR3 is CASSPTSGSYLTREQYF. The CDR3 nucleotides are TGTGCCAGCAGCCCGACTAGCGGGAGTTACCTAACAAGGGAGCAGTACTTC.

The chain uses TRBV2 and TRBJ2-7; tentative D call: TRBD2 (5 bases). The V end was cut by 7 bases, the J end by 1 base, with 8 bases between. The CDR3 contains 12 residues. CDR1 and CDR2 from the germline V gene are SNHLY and FYNNEI. CDR3 DNA sequence: TGTGCCAGCACCGGGGAGTCCTACGAGCAGTACTTC. Its translation is CASTGESYEQYF.

A single count supports this clone. This sequence joins TRBV19 and TRBJ1-5, with D possibly matching TRBD1 (5 bases). The V gene's germline CDR1 is LNHDA and CDR2 SQIVND (reference sequence). Trimming took 5 bases from V and 6 from J, leaving 17 bases between them. The CDR3 is 15 amino acids. The CDR3 reads CASSAAGTLSQPQHF. CDR3 nucleotides: TGTGCCAGTAGTGCAGCCGGGACCCTGTCTCAGCCCCAGCATTTT.

This clone was seen once. The gene calls are TRBV7-7 and TRBJ2-1; 9 bases align to TRBD2. Germline V gene data show CDR1 as SSHAT and CDR2 as FNYEAQ (reference sequence). The CDR3 has 14 residues. Germline trimming cut 5 bases from V and 8 bases from J; bases unmatched to any gene: 7. Written as DNA, the CDR3 is TGTGCCAGCAGCCCGGGACTAGCTAACGATGAGCAGTTCTTC. Protein: CASSPGLANDEQFF.

Concerning this clone: Other DNA sequences within the sample encode an identical CDR3. The V and J genes are TRBV19 and TRBJ1-2; no reliable D call. Germline V CDR1 and CDR2: LNHDA, SQIVND (reference sequence). The germline V and J ends were trimmed by 3 bases and 2 bases, with 4 bases remaining between them. The CDR3 has 12 residues. CDR3 in DNA: TGTGCCAGTAGTATCTCCAACTATGGCTACACCTTC. Amino acid sequence: CASSISNYGYTF.

The chain joins TRBV7-9 to TRBJ2-1, with D possibly being TRBD1 (6 bases). The germline V gene encodes CDR1 SEHNR and CDR2 FQNEAQ (reference sequence). V gave up 0 bases and J gave up 10 bases, with 10 bases separating them. This CDR3 has 13 residues. This CDR3 reads CASSLAQGWEQFF. CDR3 bases: TGTGCCAGCAGCTTAGCACAGGGCTGGGAGCAGTTCTTC.

The chain is built from TRBV10-3 and TRBJ2-7, with D perhaps assigned TRBD1 or TRBD2 (5 bases each). The CDR3 is 14 amino acids. CDR1 and CDR2 from the germline V gene are ENHRY and SYGVKD. V dropped 3 bases and J dropped 6 bases, with 15 bases sitting between them. CDR3 DNA sequence: TGTGCCATCAGTGAACGTAGGGGAGAGTCCGAGCAGTACTTC. Its translation: CAISERRGESEQYF.

The chain employs TRBV28 and TRBJ2-1, with TRBD1 matching over 9 bases. The CDR3 runs 15 residues. Germline loops: CDR1 MDHEN, CDR2 SYDVKM. The ends lost 0 bases at V and 9 bases at J; junction bases unmatched: 6. Here the CDR3 reads CASSLWGTGSGEQFF. The DNA for the CDR3 is TGTGCCAGCAGTTTATGGGGGACAGGGTCAGGTGAGCAGTTCTTC.

The chain employs TRBV5-4 and TRBJ2-3; weak D call: TRBD2 (7 bases). V lost 4 bases and J lost 2, with 23 bases in between. From germline, CDR1 is SGHNT and CDR2 YYREEE (reference sequence). The CDR3 runs to 18 residues. In nucleotides, the CDR3 is TGTGCCAGCAGCAAAGGGGGGAGGGGAAACCCGAACACAGATACGCAGTATTTT. Protein product: CASSKGGRGNPNTDTQYF. Full variable domain (remainder filled in from reference TRBV5-4 and TRBJ2-3): ETGVTQSPTHLIKTRGQQVTLRCSSQSGHNTVSWYQQALGQGPQFIFQYYREEENGRGNFPPRFSGLQFPNYSSELNVNALELDDSALYLCASSKGGRGNPNTDTQYFGPGTRLTVL.

The chain combines TRBV19 with TRBJ1-4; D is possibly TRBD1 (6 bases). Trimming removed 1 base at V and 0 bases at J, with 15 bases between. There are 18 residues in the CDR3. Germline V lookup: CDR1 LNHDA, CDR2 SQIVND (reference sequence). The CDR3 bases are TGTGCCAGTAGTATAGGCACCGGGACAAAAGCAACTAATGAAAAACTGTTTTTT. It encodes CASSIGTGTKATNEKLFF. Supplemented by reference TRBV19 and TRBJ1-4, the full variable domain reads DGGITQSPKYLFRKEGQNVTLSCEQNLNHDAMYWYRQDPGQGLRLIYYSQIVNDFQKGDIAEGYSVSREKKESFPLTVTSAQKNPTAFYLCASSIGTGTKATNEKLFFGSGTQLSVL.

This chain joins TRBV11-2 and TRBJ2-2; 7 nucleotides match TRBD1. Trimming cost V 6 bases and J 6 bases; bases outside gene matches: 13. The CDR3 is 16 residues long. From germline, CDR1 is SGHAT and CDR2 FQNNGV. CDR3 loop: CASRDHRGSSAGELFF. The DNA for the CDR3 is TGTGCCAGCAGGGATCACAGGGGTTCCTCTGCCGGGGAGCTGTTTTTT.

The rearrangement links TRBV27 to TRBJ2-7; D possibly corresponds to TRBD2 (5 bases). The V gene's germline CDR1 is MNHEY and CDR2 SMNVEV (reference sequence). The CDR3 is made up of 14 amino acids. V was pared by 5 bases and J by 4 bases, with 15 bases between. The CDR3 nucleotides read TGTGCCAGCAGTCCCCAACGGGGTCAGTACGAGCAGTACTTC. This sequence encodes CASSPQRGQYEQYF.

V and J are TRBV27 and TRBJ2-6; tentatively, D is TRBD2 (5 bases). CDR1 and CDR2 from the germline V gene are MNHEY and SMNVEV (reference sequence). V dropped 6 bases and J dropped 0 bases, with 15 bases sitting between them. CDR3 length equals 17 residues. The CDR3 nucleotides are TGTGCCAGCAGGCGGGTAGTCCTTAGCTCTGGGGCCAACGTCCTGACTTTC. Translated: CASRRVVLSSGANVLTF.

The chain carries TRBV7-3 and TRBJ1-1; 7 bases map to TRBD1. The junction had 3 bases not matched to a gene; V was cut back by 3 bases and J by 5 bases. Germline lookup yields CDR1 SGHTA and CDR2 FQGTGA. There are 13 residues in the CDR3. CDR3: CASSFGQETEAFF. The CDR3 DNA is TGTGCCAGCAGCTTCGGACAGGAGACTGAAGCTTTCTTT.